A single sample is the source of the 20 T cell receptor beta chains below, sequenced in a study of chemoradiotherapy in HPV16-positive cancers. Clones were sequenced by immunoSEQ multiplex PCR, and TCRdb holds only the in-frame ones, with some missing. The sample includes about 67,000 clones, about nine tenths of them seen just once. The material was blood, obtained from a patient who underwent chemoradiotherapy. These receptors were obtained from a human donor with HPV-associated anogenital cancer.

The chain is built from TRBV5-4 and TRBJ2-1; D gene ambiguous. Trimming pared 3 bases from V and 7 bases from J, leaving 11 bases between. From germline, CDR1 is SGHNT and CDR2 YYREEE (reference sequence). There are 13 residues in the CDR3. The CDR3 sequence is CASSSQTINEQFF. The CDR3 bases are TGTGCCAGCAGCTCCCAAACAATAAATGAGCAGTTCTTC.

The rearrangement links TRBV5-6 to TRBJ2-7, with TRBD1 as a possible D gene (6 bases). Germline V gene data show CDR1 as SGHDT and CDR2 as YYEEEE. The CDR3 extends over 12 amino acids. The germline V and J ends were trimmed by 0 bases and 9 bases, with 10 bases remaining between them. CDR3 nucleotide sequence: TGTGCCAGCAGCTTGGAACAGGGCGGGCAGTACTTC. Translated: CASSLEQGGQYF. The entire variable domain, with the rest obtained from reference TRBV5-6 and TRBJ2-7, is as follows: DAGVTQSPTHLIKTRGQQVTLRCSPKSGHDTVSWYQQALGQGPQFIFQYYEEEERQRGNFPDRFSGHQFPNYSSELNVNALLLGDSALYLCASSLEQGGQYFGPGTRLTVT.

This rearrangement joins TRBV15 to TRBJ2-1, with D perhaps TRBD1 (5 bases). Germline CDR1 is LNHNV and CDR2 is YYDKDF (reference sequence). The CDR3 has 13 residues. V shed 3 bases and J shed 13 bases, with 16 bases lying between them. CDR3 in amino acids: CATSRAQGWVQFF. The CDR3 DNA sequence: TGTGCCACCAGCAGGGCCCAGGGATGGGTTCAGTTCTTC.

The chain joins TRBV6-5 to TRBJ2-5; possible D gene TRBD1, 6 bases. Germline V gene lookup returns CDR1 MNHEY and CDR2 SVGAGI. V lost 4 bases and J lost 0, with 15 bases in between. This CDR3 is 16 amino acids long. The CDR3 protein is CASSWTFEGDQETQYF. DNA of the CDR3: TGTGCCAGCAGTTGGACTTTCGAGGGGGACCAAGAGACCCAGTACTTC.

The rearrangement joins TRBV19 to TRBJ1-6, with D uncertain. Trimming took 6 bases from V and 0 from J, leaving 9 bases between them. The germline V gene has CDR1 LNHDA and CDR2 SQIVND (reference sequence). The CDR3 covers 15 residues. The DNA for the CDR3 is TGTGCCAGTAGCTCTCAGAGCTCCTATAATTCACCCCTCCACTTT. It translates to CASSSQSSYNSPLHF.

This rearrangement joins TRBV10-3 to TRBJ2-7, with D hard to call. The CDR3 contains 12 residues. Trimming shortened V by 3 bases and J by 1 base, and 4 bases separated the two germline ends. Germline V lookup: CDR1 ENHRY, CDR2 SYGVKD. The DNA of the CDR3 is TGTGCCATCAGTGAACAGTCCTACGAGCAGTACTTC. Translation gives CAISEQSYEQYF.

The CDR3 here is CASTQGNYGYTF. The DNA for the CDR3 is TGTGCCAGTACACAGGGGAACTATGGCTACACCTTC. V is TRBV5-6 and J is TRBJ1-2; 7 bases line up with TRBD1. The CDR3 length is 12 residues. The V gene's germline CDR1 is SGHDT and CDR2 YYEEEE. The V gene end was trimmed by 8 bases and the J gene end by 2 bases; junction bases not matched to a gene: 3.

This clone was counted once. The gene calls are TRBV11-2 and TRBJ2-3; TRBD2 agrees at 7 bases. Trimming took 4 bases from V and 5 from J; bases not matched to a gene: 15. Germline CDR1 SGHAT, CDR2 FQNNGV. The CDR3 has 17 residues. The CDR3 DNA reads TGTGCCAGCAGCTCCTGGGGGGGAGGGCAATGGGGAGATACGCAGTATTTT. The encoded protein is CASSSWGGGQWGDTQYF.

The genes are TRBV2 and TRBJ2-7, with D perhaps being TRBD1 or TRBD2 (5 bases each). The CDR3 totals 17 residues. Germline CDR1 is SNHLY and CDR2 is FYNNEI. The V and J ends lost 10 bases and 0 bases respectively, with 25 bases between them. The CDR3 region is CATARGTGSPPSYEQYF. CDR3 coding DNA: TGTGCCACCGCAAGGGGTACGGGGTCCCCTCCCTCCTACGAGCAGTACTTC.

The V call is TRBV27, the J call TRBJ2-2; tentatively, D is TRBD1 (5 bases). This CDR3 has 15 amino acids. CDR1 is MNHEY and CDR2 is SMNVEV in the germline V gene (reference sequence). V was cut by 2 bases and J by 4 bases, with 11 bases left in between. This CDR3 reads CASSLGRVGTGELFF. CDR3 in DNA: TGTGCCAGCAGTTTAGGCAGGGTGGGCACCGGGGAGCTGTTTTTT.

The rearrangement uses TRBV5-1 and TRBJ2-3; no reliable D call. This CDR3 is 11 amino acids long. The germline CDR1 and CDR2 sequences are SGHRS and YFSETQ. The V gene lost 5 bases and the J gene lost 0 bases, with 1 base spanning the gap. The CDR3 nucleotides are TGCGCCAGCAGGAGCACAGATACGCAGTATTTT. This gives the protein CASRSTDTQYF.

This clone has just a few counts. In DNA, the CDR3 is TGTGCCATCAGTGGAACTCAATTTGACGAGCAGTACTTC. Protein: CAISGTQFDEQYF. This chain joins TRBV10-3 and TRBJ2-7; D gene uncertain. From germline, CDR1 is ENHRY and CDR2 SYGVKD. V was clipped by 4 bases and J by 5 bases, with 12 bases between them. The CDR3 is 13 residues long.

The V gene is TRBV12-5, the J gene TRBJ2-3, with 9 nucleotides matching TRBD2. V shed 6 bases, J shed 9 bases, and the junction held 7 bases outside the gene matches. The CDR3 covers 13 residues. CDR1 and CDR2 from the germline V gene are LGHNT and FRNRAP. CDR3 DNA sequence: TGTGCTAGTGGGCCGGGACTAGCTGACACGCAGTATTTT. This sequence encodes CASGPGLADTQYF.

The chain couples TRBV7-6 to TRBJ1-6, with D unclear. V lost 3 bases and J 13 bases, leaving 16 bases between the germline ends. Germline loops: CDR1 SGHVS, CDR2 FNYEAQ. The length of the CDR3 is 14 residues. The CDR3 reads CASSLTSHPFPLHF. CDR3 coding DNA: TGTGCCAGCAGCTTGACCAGCCATCCTTTCCCCCTCCACTTT.

V gene TRBV11-2 combines with J gene TRBJ2-5, with 8 bases lining up with TRBD2. The V and J ends lost 3 bases and 1 base, in that order; junction bases with no gene match: 4. This CDR3 contains 15 residues. Per germline, CDR1 SGHAT and CDR2 FQNNGV. The CDR3 DNA sequence: TGTGCCAGCAGCTTCAGCGGGAGAGCCCAAGAGACCCAGTACTTC. Amino acid sequence: CASSFSGRAQETQYF.

Here the CDR3 reads CASSQGQSPQHF. CDR3 sequence (DNA): TGTGCCAGCTCACAGGGGCAATCGCCCCAGCATTTT. V and J are TRBV6-5 and TRBJ1-5; 7 bases match TRBD1. Per the germline V gene, CDR1 is MNHEY and CDR2 is SVGAGI. The CDR3 contains 12 residues. Trimming took 8 bases from V and 9 from J; bases not matched to a gene: 7.

V usage is TRBV7-2 and J usage is TRBJ1-2, with 9 bases lining up with TRBD1. Germline V lookup: CDR1 SGHTA, CDR2 FQGNSA. This CDR3 has 14 residues. Trimming cost V 4 bases and J 8 bases; bases outside gene matches: 8. DNA of the CDR3: TGTGCCAGCAGCTCCGGACAGGGGACGGGGGGCTACACCTTC. It codes for CASSSGQGTGGYTF.

The CDR3 DNA reads as TGTGCCAGCAGCTACGAGGGGGCCCACGAGCAGTACTTC. This sequence encodes CASSYEGAHEQYF. The J gene is TRBJ2-7, the V gene TRBV6-5, with 7 bases fitting TRBD1. Germline CDR1 reads MNHEY; CDR2 reads SVGAGI. The V gene end was trimmed by 6 bases and the J gene end by 5 bases; junction bases not matched to a gene: 7. The CDR3 covers 13 residues.

Only one count was recorded for this clone. This rearrangement joins TRBV6-1 to TRBJ1-2, with a tentative D call TRBD1 (5 bases). The germline V gene encodes CDR1 MNHNS and CDR2 SASEGT. V gave up 5 bases and J gave up 3 bases, with 10 bases separating them. This CDR3 contains 13 residues. In DNA form, the CDR3 reads TGTGCCAGCAGTTATTCGGGGGACTATGGCTACACCTTC. Encoded protein: CASSYSGDYGYTF.

DNA of the CDR3: TGTGCCAGCAGTTTAGGAGGGTTAAGCAATCAGCCCCAGCATTTT. This sequence encodes CASSLGGLSNQPQHF. The V call is TRBV28, the J call TRBJ1-5; no reliable D call. The CDR3 has 15 amino acids. V was shortened by 2 bases and J by 1 base, with 9 bases between the two germline ends. Germline lookup yields CDR1 MDHEN and CDR2 SYDVKM. Complete variable domain (other parts from reference TRBV28 and TRBJ1-5): DVKVTQSSRYLVKRTGEKVFLECVQDMDHENMFWYRQDPGLGLRLIYFSYDVKMKEKGDIPEGYSVSREKKERFSLILESASTNQTSMYLCASSLGGLSNQPQHFGDGTRLSIL.